A selection of T cell receptor beta chains follows, all from one sample in a study of control samples from healthy donors and cancer patients. Data came from immunoSEQ multiplex PCR; TCRdb stores just in-frame clones and leaves some out. Here the sample spans some 120,000 clones, 80% to 90% being singletons. Sequenced material: blood. These TCRs come from a man younger than 45 in good health. Both conserved end residues are part of each CDR3.

V	J	CDR3
TRBV27	TRBJ1-4	CASSFYPPEKLFF
TRBV6-5	TRBJ2-5	CASSYVSGDQETQYF
TRBV3-1/TRBV3-2	TRBJ1-6	CASSMGGNSPLHF
TRBV30	TRBJ1-1	CAWTGSPSGVEAFF
TRBV10-1	TRBJ1-3	CASKARSGNTIYF
TRBV24-1	TRBJ1-5	CATSDPLEDSNQPQHF
TRBV9	TRBJ1-3	CASSPRLKSGNTIYF
TRBV7-3	TRBJ1-2	CASSLSPGAGGYTF
TRBV21-1	TRBJ2-5	CTLHPDREETQYF
TRBV24-1	TRBJ2-1	CATSPPGGRYNEQFF
TRBV5-1	TRBJ2-7	CASSELAGGHEQYF
TRBV5-1	TRBJ1-2	CASSLGDRGPRGYGYTF
TRBV5-1	TRBJ2-5	CASSPMGVLETQYF
TRBV12-3/TRBV12-4	TRBJ1-2	CASRRGHIEGYTF
TRBV12-3/TRBV12-4	TRBJ1-1	CASSRLTEAFF
TRBV9	TRBJ1-4	CASSGGQGGTNEKLFF
TRBV20-1	TRBJ1-1	CSASPGIRNTEAFF
TRBV3-1/TRBV3-2	TRBJ1-1	CASSQDWVAAEAFF
TRBV5-5	TRBJ1-5	CASSPMESRRPQHF
TRBV5-1	TRBJ2-5	CASSWAGTGGEETQYF
TRBV15	TRBJ1-2	CATSRDSRGGYTF
TRBV18	TRBJ2-5	CASLTSVGETQYF
TRBV11-1	TRBJ1-1	CASRLTDSMNTEAFF
TRBV7-3	TRBJ2-1	CASSPQRTSGGKGEQFF
TRBV11-1	TRBJ1-1	CASSLGQGGTEAFF
TRBV10-3	TRBJ2-5	CAISDYHGGETQYF
TRBV9	TRBJ2-3	CASSVSQNTQYF
TRBV11-3	TRBJ2-4	CASSPFPGQLTKNIQYF
TRBV10-2	TRBJ1-1	CASSFQGTEAFF
TRBV29-1	TRBJ2-1	CSAQTGYNEQFF
TRBV20-1	TRBJ1-5	CSARGGRTQHF
TRBV23-1	TRBJ1-3	CASSQSERSGNTIYF
TRBV2	TRBJ1-6	CASMPDVGSPLHF
TRBV10-3	TRBJ2-5	CAIMGGAGETQYF
TRBV4-1	TRBJ2-6	CASTGTASLSGANVLTF
TRBV29-1	TRBJ2-3	CSVRRQGWADTQYF
TRBV18	TRBJ1-3	CASSEGQGPGNTIYF
TRBV3-1/TRBV3-2	TRBJ1-5	CASSQFGSGNQPQHF
TRBV4-1	TRBJ2-7	CASSQDNRGSAEQYF
TRBV7-8	TRBJ2-1	CASSLGPLNEQFF
TRBV6-5	TRBJ2-7	CASRPGTLLSYEQYF
TRBV7-8	TRBJ1-3	CASSLVGGRAGNTIYF
TRBV5-1	TRBJ2-5	CASSGTSGEETQYF
TRBV5-1	TRBJ1-5	CASSVGPEGSQPQHF
TRBV24-1	TRBJ1-2	CATSDFNSNYGYTF
TRBV24-1	TRBJ1-5	CATSEGRTGSNQPQHF
TRBV11-3	TRBJ2-2	CASSLDAGAGELFF
TRBV4-1	TRBJ1-1	CASSQGGRVAEAFF
TRBV30	TRBJ1-4	CAWSAEKLFF
TRBV2	TRBJ1-1	CASSVSPNTEAFF
TRBV15	TRBJ1-2	CATSRDWVWGYSSYGYTF
TRBV7-9	TRBJ2-2	CASSLGSGATGELFF
TRBV7-9	TRBJ2-5	CASSRWTRTIETQYF
TRBV29-1	TRBJ1-2	CSVQGSRGYTF
TRBV6-2/TRBV6-3	TRBJ1-6	CASSYRLDSPLHF
TRBV5-4	TRBJ1-6	CASSSPMGQVNNSPLHF
TRBV5-8	TRBJ1-5	CARRVTGVGCNQPQHF
TRBV2	TRBJ1-1	CASSENGRLGTEAFF